Described below is a single T cell receptor (beta chain) sequence and its context. Only a few counts were recorded for this clone. The antigen this receptor binds is unknown. Per-base qualities were not stored, and no clone one base away is much larger. This sample is drawn from a study of blood T cell repertoires in COVID-19 (dated by TCRdb to between 2020 and 2021). Looking at the study overall: Collaborator samples came from the United States, Italy and Spain and covered acute and convalescent phases of COVID-19. Where available, HLA class I and class II types were taken from metadata supplied by the sample provider and were not determined by assay-based typing. The material from the prospective study consisted of cDNA or gDNA derived from T cells, B-cell-depleted T cells, or PBMCs. A freely available public database, intended as a resource for researchers studying the immune response to SARS-CoV-2, is where the repertoires were released. Sample metadata almost always included a de-identified subject ID, COVID-19 status, age in years and sex. Subjects who had been exposed to COVID-19, were actively infected with it, or had recovered from it provided the deeply sampled blood TCRbeta repertoires that made up the dataset. The samples were drawn from the first 160 participants of the ongoing ImmuneRACE study and from over 950 subjects provided by 6 global collaborators.

Trimming accounts for 5 bases at V and 3 bases at J, while the number of junction bases matched to no gene is 13. Inclusive of the bounding cysteine and phenylalanine, the CDR3 is 17 residues long. The kept DNA is CDR3 alone, 51 bases in frame from the first base. CDR1 SGHVS and CDR2 FQNEAQ are derived from the germline V gene. TCRbeta CDR3 regions were amplified from genomic DNA using the immunoSEQ Assay, a bias-controlled multiplex PCR. The authors' pipeline ran thus. Within the assay, amplification of reference gene primers was used to estimate how many nucleated cells each sample contained. Sequence reads were collapsed and filtered to measure the absolute abundance of every unique TCRbeta CDR3 rearrangement. For each sample, productive Simpson clonality was calculated by taking the square root of Simpson's diversity index across productive rearrangements. The table comes from immuneACCESS by way of TCRdb, which keeps in-frame sequences with V and J called. Part of the clones is missing from these tables; in studies checked, under half for an unresolved V gene and the rest for unknown reasons. That table gives V, J and clone size, and the DNA gave D and trimming. This sample gives 30,000 or so clones in total; over 75% of them show up just once. The top ten hold approximately 15% of the sample.

The collaborating institutions used their own protocols to collect whole blood in K2EDTA tubes. Collaborator samples were shipped for TCRbeta analysis as frozen whole blood, isolated PBMCs, or DNA extracted from either sample type. What the authors observed across the whole study: How much clinical and demographic metadata was included differed by source and by participant, and the metadata was provided uncurated.

The rearrangement combines TRBV7-8 with TRBJ1-1; 9 bases in the middle match TRBD1. The clonotype was recovered from a man older than 75 with acute or convalescent COVID-19. Material: peripheral blood. The CDR3 here reads CASSADRGSLSYTEAFF. In nucleotides, the sequence is TGTGCCAGCAGCGCGGACAGGGGTTCTCTTAGCTACACTGAAGCTTTCTTT.